The clone carrying this TCR beta chain has only a few counts. The cDNA was synthesized by 5'RACE incorporating 10-nucleotide random UMIs. TCRdb itself ran the 5' RACE reads through MiXCR, one entry per CDR3 protein. The table has around 97,000 distinct CDR3 sequences, 11% seen once. Time point reported: longitudinal time-point 3. This sample was taken from a study of neurological immune-mediated disorders. The CDR3 consists of 15 residues. Germline V gene lookup returns CDR1 SQVTM and CDR2 ANQGSEA. Between the trimmed V and J ends, which lost 6 bases and 0 bases, there was a span of 14 bases. V and J are TRBV29-1 and TRBJ2-2; possibly TRBD1 for D (6 bases). The sequenced sample consisted of PBMCs. This clonotype was sampled from a female donor with HTLV-1-associated myelopathy (HAM/TSP). The CDR3 spells CSVQGMVPNTGELFF. The CDR3 DNA sequence: TGCAGCGTGCAGGGGATGGTCCCGAACACCGGGGAGCTGTTTTTT.